This TCR beta chain was captured in a study of T cells in pancreatic ductal adenocarcinoma. Generated by immunoSEQ multiplex PCR, the TCRdb table keeps only in-frame clones and is missing some. The table records tens of thousands of clones, roughly 92% of them present only once. The CDR3 contains 14 residues. The junction had 9 bases not matched to a gene; V was cut back by 8 bases and J by 6 bases. Germline CDR1 SNHLY, CDR2 FYNNEI. No neoadjuvant therapy was given to the selected pancreatic ductal adenocarcinoma patients before their surgery. Sequenced sample: PBMCs. This chain uses TRBV2 with TRBJ2-4; TRBD2 agrees at 8 bases. The receptor's source is a human donor with pancreatic ductal adenocarcinoma. The CDR3 sequence is CASEGGTSGNIQYF. DNA for the CDR3: TGTGCCAGCGAGGGGGGGACTAGTGGAAACATTCAGTACTTC.